The clone carrying this T cell receptor (beta chain) was detected a few times. Its antigen remains unidentified. This entry comes from a study of response to subunit inactivated influenza vaccine. The germline CDR1 and CDR2 sequences are MNHNS and SASEGT. The CDR3 is 14 amino acids. The V gene lost 4 bases and the J gene lost 4 bases, with 13 bases spanning the gap. MiXCR, run by TCRdb on the RT-PCR reads, gives a single entry per CDR3 protein. The table has almost 250,000 distinct CDR3 sequences, 10% to 15% seen once; the top ten hold under 10%. Overall study findings and caveats: Only a handful of new T cells, the authors suggested, are recruited with each seasonal influenza vaccination.

The chain has TRBV6-1 and TRBJ1-2; D gene ambiguous. This TCR derives from a middle-aged man who received an inactivated influenza vaccine. The sample here was non-naive T cells sorted from PBMCs, taken 14 days before vaccination. CDR3 amino acids: CASSALRETYGYTF. CDR3 bases: TGTGCCAGCAGTGCGCTCCGCGAGACCTATGGCTACACCTTC.